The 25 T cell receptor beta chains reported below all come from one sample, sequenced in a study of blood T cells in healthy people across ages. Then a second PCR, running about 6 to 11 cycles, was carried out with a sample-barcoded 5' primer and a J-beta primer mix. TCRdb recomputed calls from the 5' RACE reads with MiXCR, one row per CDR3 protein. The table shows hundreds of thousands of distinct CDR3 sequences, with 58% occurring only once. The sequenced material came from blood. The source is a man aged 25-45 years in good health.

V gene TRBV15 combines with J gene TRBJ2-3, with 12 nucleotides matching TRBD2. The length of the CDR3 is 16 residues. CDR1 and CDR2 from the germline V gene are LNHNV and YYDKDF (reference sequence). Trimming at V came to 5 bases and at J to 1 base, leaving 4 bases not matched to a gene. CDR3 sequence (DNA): TGTGCCACCAGCGCAGGACTAGCGGGACGCACAGATACGCAGTATTTT. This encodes CATSAGLAGRTDTQYF. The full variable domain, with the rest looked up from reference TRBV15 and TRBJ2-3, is DAMVIQNPRYQVTQFGKPVTLSCSQTLNHNVMYWYQQKSSQAPKLLFHYYDKDFNNEADTPDNFQSRRPNTSFCFLDIRSPGLGDTAMYLCATSAGLAGRTDTQYFGPGTRLTVL.

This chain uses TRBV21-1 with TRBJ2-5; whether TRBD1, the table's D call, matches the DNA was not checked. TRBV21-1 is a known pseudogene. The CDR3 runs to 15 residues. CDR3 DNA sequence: TGTGCCAGCAGCCTTCTAGTCGTGGGAACAGGGGGCGTGTACTTC. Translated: CASSLLVVGTGGVYF.

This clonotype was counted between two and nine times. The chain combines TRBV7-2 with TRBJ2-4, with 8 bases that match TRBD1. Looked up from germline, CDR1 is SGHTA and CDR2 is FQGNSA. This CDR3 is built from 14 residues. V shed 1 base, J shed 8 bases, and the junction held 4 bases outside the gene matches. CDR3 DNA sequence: TGTGCCAGCAGCTTAGTATCGGGACAGGACATTCAGTACTTC. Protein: CASSLVSGQDIQYF.

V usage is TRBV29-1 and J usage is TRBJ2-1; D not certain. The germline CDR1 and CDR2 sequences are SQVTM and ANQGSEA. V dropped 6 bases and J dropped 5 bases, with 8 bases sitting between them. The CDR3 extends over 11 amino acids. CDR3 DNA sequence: TGCAGCGTCCGCTTAAACAATGAGCAGTTCTTC. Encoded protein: CSVRLNNEQFF.

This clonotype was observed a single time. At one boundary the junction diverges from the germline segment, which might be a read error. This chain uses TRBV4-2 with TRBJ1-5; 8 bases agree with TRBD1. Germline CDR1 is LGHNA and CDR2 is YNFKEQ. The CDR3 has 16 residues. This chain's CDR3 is CAGSQDLGQGNQPQHF. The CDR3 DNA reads TGTGCCGGCAGCCAAGATTTGGGACAGGGCAATCAGCCCCAGCATTTT.

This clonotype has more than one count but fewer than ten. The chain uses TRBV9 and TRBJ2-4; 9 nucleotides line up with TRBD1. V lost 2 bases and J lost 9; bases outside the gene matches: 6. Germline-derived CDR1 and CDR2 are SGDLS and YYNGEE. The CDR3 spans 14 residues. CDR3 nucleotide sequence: TGTGCCAGCAGCGTGAGGGACAGGGATGGCATTCAGTACTTC. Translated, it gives CASSVRDRDGIQYF.

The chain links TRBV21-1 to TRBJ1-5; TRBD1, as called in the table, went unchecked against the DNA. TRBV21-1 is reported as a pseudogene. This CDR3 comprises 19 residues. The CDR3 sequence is CASSKGRTGWWGFNQPQHF. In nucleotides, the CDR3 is TGTGCCAGCAGCAAAGGGCGGACAGGGTGGTGGGGTTTCAATCAGCCCCAGCATTTT.

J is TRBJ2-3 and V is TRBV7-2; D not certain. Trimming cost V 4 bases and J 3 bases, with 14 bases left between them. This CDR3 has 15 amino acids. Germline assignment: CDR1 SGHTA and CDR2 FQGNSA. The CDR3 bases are TGTGCCAGCAGCTCCGCAAGTAGAACGACAGATACGCAGTATTTT. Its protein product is CASSSASRTTDTQYF.

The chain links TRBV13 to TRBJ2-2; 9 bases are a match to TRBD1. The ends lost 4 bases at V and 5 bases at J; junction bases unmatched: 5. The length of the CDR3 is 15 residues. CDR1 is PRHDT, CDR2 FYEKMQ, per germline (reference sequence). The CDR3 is CASSWGQGGTGELFF. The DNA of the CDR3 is TGTGCCAGCAGCTGGGGACAGGGAGGGACCGGGGAGCTGTTTTTT.

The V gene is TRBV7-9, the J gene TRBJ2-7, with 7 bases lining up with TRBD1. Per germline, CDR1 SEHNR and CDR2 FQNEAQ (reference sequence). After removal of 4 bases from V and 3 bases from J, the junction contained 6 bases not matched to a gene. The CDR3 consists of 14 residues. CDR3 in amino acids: CASSSIGQVYEQYF. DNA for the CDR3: TGTGCCAGCAGCTCAATTGGACAGGTCTACGAGCAGTACTTC. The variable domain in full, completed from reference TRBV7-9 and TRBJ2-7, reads DTGVSQNPRHKITKRGQNVTFRCDPISEHNRLYWYRQTLGQGPEFLTYFQNEAQLEKSRLLSDRFSAERPKGSFSTLEIQRTEQGDSAMYLCASSSIGQVYEQYFGPGTRLTVT.

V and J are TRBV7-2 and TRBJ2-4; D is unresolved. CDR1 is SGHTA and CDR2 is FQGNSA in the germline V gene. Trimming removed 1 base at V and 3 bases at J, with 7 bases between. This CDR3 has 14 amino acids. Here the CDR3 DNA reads TGTGCCAGCAGCTTAGTACATGGCAAAAACATTCAGTACTTC. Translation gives CASSLVHGKNIQYF. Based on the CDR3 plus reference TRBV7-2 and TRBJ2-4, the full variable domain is GAGVSQSPSNKVTEKGKDVELRCDPISGHTALYWYRQSLGQGLEFLIYFQGNSAPDKSGLPSDRFSAERTGGSVSTLTIQRTQQEDSAVYLCASSLVHGKNIQYFGAGTRLSVL.

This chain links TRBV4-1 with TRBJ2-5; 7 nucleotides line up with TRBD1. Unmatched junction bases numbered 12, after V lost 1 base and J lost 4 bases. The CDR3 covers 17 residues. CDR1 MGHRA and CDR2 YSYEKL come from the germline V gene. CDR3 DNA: TGCGCCAGCAGCCAAGGACAGGGTCCAAGGATGGTAGAGACCCAGTACTTC. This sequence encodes CASSQGQGPRMVETQYF.

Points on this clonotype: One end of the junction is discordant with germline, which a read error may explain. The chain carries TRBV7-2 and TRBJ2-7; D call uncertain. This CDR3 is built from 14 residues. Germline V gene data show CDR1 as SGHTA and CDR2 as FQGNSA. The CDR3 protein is CASSLGFSSHEQYF. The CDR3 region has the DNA TGTGCCAGCAGCTTAGGGTTCTCCTCCCACGAGCAGTACTTC.

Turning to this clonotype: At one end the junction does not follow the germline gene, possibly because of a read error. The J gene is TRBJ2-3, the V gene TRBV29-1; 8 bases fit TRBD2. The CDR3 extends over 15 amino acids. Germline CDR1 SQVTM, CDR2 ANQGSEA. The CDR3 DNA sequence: TGCAGCGTTGTAAATTCTCGGGGGGGCCCAGATACACAGTATTTT. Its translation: CSVVNSRGGPDTQYF.

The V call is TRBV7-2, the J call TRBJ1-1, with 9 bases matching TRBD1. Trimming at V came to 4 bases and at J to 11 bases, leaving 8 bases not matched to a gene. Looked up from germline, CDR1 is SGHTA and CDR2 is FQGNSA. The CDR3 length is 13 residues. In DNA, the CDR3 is TGTACCAGCAGCTCAGGGACAGGGTTTCGGGCTTTCTTT. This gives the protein CTSSSGTGFRAFF.

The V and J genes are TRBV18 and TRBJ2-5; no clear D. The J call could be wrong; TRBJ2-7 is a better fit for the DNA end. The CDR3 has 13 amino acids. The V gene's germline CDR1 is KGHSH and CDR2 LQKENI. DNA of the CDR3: TGTGCCAGCTCACCATTGCATGACTACGAGCAGTACTTC. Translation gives CASSPLHDYEQYF.

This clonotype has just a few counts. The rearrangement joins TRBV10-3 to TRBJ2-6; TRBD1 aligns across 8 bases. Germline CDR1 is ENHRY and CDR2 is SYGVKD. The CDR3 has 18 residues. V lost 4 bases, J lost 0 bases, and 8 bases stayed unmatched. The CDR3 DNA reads TGTGCCATCAGTGCCGCCGGGACAGGCAGCTCTGGGGCCAACGTCCTGACTTTC. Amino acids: CAISAAGTGSSGANVLTF.

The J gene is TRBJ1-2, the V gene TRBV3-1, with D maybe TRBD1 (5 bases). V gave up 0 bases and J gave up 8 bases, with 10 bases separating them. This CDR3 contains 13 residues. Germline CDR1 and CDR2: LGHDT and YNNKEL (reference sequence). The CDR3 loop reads CASSQEGNRGYTF. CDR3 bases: TGTGCCAGCAGCCAAGAAGGTAACAGGGGCTACACCTTC.

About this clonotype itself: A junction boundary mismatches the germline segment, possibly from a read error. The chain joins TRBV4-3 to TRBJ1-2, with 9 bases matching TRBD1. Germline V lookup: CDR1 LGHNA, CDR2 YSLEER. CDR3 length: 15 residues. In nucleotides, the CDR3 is TGCGCCAGCAGCCAGCGCAGGACAGGGGACTATAGCTACACCTTC. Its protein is CASSQRRTGDYSYTF.

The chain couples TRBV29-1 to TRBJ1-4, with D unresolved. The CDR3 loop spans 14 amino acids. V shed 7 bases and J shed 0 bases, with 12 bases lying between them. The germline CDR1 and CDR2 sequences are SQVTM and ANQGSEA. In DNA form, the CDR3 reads TGCAGCGCGAGGGAGCGCTCAACTAATGAAAAACTGTTTTTT. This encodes CSARERSTNEKLFF.

The DNA of the CDR3 is TGTGCCAGCAGCTTAGCTGGTCAGGGGGGGTTGAATGGCTACACCTTC. This gives the protein CASSLAGQGGLNGYTF. The chain combines TRBV7-2 with TRBJ1-2, with 7 bases fitting TRBD1. Germline V gene sequence: CDR1 SGHTA, CDR2 FQGNSA. V dropped 0 bases and J dropped 6; count of bases not matched to a gene: 10. The CDR3 extends over 16 amino acids.

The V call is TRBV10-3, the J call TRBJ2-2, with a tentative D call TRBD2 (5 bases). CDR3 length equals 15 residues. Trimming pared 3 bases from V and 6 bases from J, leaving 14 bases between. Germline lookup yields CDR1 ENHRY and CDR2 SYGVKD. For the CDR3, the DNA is TGTGCCATCAGTGACTCACCGGGATCGCCCGGGGAGCTGTTTTTT. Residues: CAISDSPGSPGELFF.

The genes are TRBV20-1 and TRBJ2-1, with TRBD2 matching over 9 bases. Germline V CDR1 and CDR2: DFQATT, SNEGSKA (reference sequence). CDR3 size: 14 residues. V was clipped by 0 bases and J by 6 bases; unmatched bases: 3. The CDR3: CSARDAGGSNEQFF. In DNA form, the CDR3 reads TGCAGTGCTAGAGATGCGGGGGGGAGCAATGAGCAGTTCTTC.

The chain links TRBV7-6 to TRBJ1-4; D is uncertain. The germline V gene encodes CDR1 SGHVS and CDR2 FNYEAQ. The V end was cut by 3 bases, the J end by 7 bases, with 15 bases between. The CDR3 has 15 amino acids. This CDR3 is CASSFEAVAGEKLFF. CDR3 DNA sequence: TGTGCCAGCAGCTTCGAAGCTGTGGCGGGTGAAAAACTGTTTTTT. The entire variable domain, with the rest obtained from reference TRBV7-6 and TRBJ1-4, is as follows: GAGVSQSPRYKVTKRGQDVALRCDPISGHVSLYWYRQALGQGPEFLTYFNYEAQQDKSGLPNDRFSAERPEGSISTLTIQRTEQRDSAMYRCASSFEAVAGEKLFFGSGTQLSVL.

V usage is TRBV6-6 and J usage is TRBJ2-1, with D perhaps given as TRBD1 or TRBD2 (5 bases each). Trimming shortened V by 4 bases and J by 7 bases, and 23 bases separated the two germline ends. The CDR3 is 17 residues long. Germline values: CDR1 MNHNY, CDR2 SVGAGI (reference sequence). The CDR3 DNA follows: TGTGCCAGCAGTTCCTGGGACCTGAGTACCGCACGAAATGAGCAGTTCTTC. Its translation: CASSSWDLSTARNEQFF.